This TCR beta chain was captured in a study of blood T cell repertoires in COVID-19. Overall study context: The samples span acute and convalescent COVID-19 from the United States, Italy and Spain. PBMCs, B-cell-depleted T cells, or T cells were the source of the cDNA or gDNA that made up the material.

Before being deemed recovered, Cohort 3 donors had two negative PCRs, clearance, or symptom resolution. The germline CDR1 and CDR2 sequences are MNHEY and SMNVEV (reference sequence). The CDR3 has 14 residues. With V trimmed by 2 bases and J by 6 bases, 1 base remained unmatched. This table comes from immunoSEQ multiplex PCR, and its TCRdb copy is limited to in-frame clones, with some not included. The data contain 250,000 or so clones, roughly 89% of them singletons. The clonotype comes from a man aged 40-55 years who had recovered from COVID-19. The chain uses TRBV27 and TRBJ1-5; 10 bases agree with TRBD1. Specimen: PBMCs or T cells enriched from blood (not recorded which). The chain's CDR3 is CASSLRTGGQPQHF. The CDR3, as DNA: TGTGCCAGCAGTTTAAGGACAGGGGGTCAGCCCCAGCATTTT.